This TCR beta chain appears in the sequencing data of a study of cytomegalovirus exposure and HLA in healthy donors. The study ran its PCR with 60 Vbeta and 13 Jbeta primers. The protocol was immunoSEQ multiplex PCR, while the TCRdb copy is restricted to in-frame clones and leaves out a portion. Among 130,000 to 150,000 clones listed, around 83% were seen once. V shed 5 bases, J shed 4 bases, and the junction held 7 bases outside the gene matches. The CDR3 sequence is 14 residues long. Germline V gene lookup returns CDR1 SQVTM and CDR2 ANQGSEA. This TCR derives from a man aged 35 to 55 in good health and CMV-seropositive. The V call is TRBV29-1, the J call TRBJ1-1; TRBD1 matches 10 bases. The sequencing sample was made of PBMCs. CDR3 coding DNA: TGCAGCGTTTCAAGGACAGGGGGAACCACTGAAGCTTTCTTT. Translation gives CSVSRTGGTTEAFF.